This T cell receptor beta chain was retrieved from a study of T-cell memory formation after mild COVID-19. Findings and caveats of the study: Day 15 to 85 contracting clones showed balanced CD4/CD8; later expanders leaned CD4+. Memory cells collected pre-infection included some clones that later responded, suggesting cross-reactive memory joined.

Points on this clonotype: Its antigen remains unknown.

TCRdb independently ran MiXCR on the 5' RACE reads; one entry per CDR3 protein. The sample has 350,000 to 500,000 distinct CDR3 sequences; around 20% are singletons. The source of this sequence is an adult woman who had mild COVID-19 (a few samples of this study predate the infection). Cell type and time point are not known. The sequencing sample was made of PBMCs or a T cell subset sorted from them (not recorded which).

CDR3: CASSTPGQGEKLFF. CDR3 nucleotide sequence: TGTGCCAGCAGTACACCGGGACAGGGCGAAAAACTGTTTTTT. The rearrangement uses TRBV12-3 or TRBV12-4 and TRBJ1-4, with 9 bases fitting TRBD1. Unmatched junction bases numbered 6, after V lost 5 bases and J lost 8 bases. The CDR3 length is 14 residues.